This record concerns one TCR beta chain sequence. This record comes from a study of T cell responses to AZD1222 COVID-19 vaccine. In germline, CDR1 is SGHVS, CDR2 FQNEAQ. V dropped 5 bases and J dropped 2; count of bases not matched to a gene: 8. This CDR3 contains 15 residues. The assay was immunoSEQ multiplex PCR, and TCRdb's table has in-frame clones only and misses some. This table holds fewer than 30,000 clones, roughly 86% found once. This TCR was sampled from an adult who received the AZD1222 COVID-19 vaccine. The chain uses TRBV7-8 and TRBJ2-7, with TRBD1 matching over 8 bases. Source: peripheral blood, taken 28 days after the second AZD1222 dose. Here the CDR3 reads CASSRMTGAPYEQYF. DNA of the CDR3: TGTGCCAGCAGCCGAATGACAGGGGCCCCCTACGAGCAGTACTTC.